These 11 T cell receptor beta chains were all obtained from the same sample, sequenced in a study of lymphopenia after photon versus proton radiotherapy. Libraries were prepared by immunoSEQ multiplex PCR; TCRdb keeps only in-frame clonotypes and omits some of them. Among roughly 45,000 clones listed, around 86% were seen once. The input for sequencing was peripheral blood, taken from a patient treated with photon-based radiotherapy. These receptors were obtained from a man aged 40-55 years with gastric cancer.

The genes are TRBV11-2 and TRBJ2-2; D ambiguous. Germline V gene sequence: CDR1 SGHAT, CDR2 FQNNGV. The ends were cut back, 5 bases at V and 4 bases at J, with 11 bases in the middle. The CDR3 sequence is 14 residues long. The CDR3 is CASSQMGLTGELFF. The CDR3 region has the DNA TGTGCCAGCAGCCAGATGGGTCTCACCGGGGAGCTGTTTTTT.

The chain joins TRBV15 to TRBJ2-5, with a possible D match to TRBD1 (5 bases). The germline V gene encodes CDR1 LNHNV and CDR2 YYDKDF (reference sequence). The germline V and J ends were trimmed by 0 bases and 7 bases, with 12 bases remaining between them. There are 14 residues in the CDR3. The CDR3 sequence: CATSRDWAGATQYF. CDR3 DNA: TGTGCCACCAGCAGAGATTGGGCTGGGGCGACCCAGTACTTC.

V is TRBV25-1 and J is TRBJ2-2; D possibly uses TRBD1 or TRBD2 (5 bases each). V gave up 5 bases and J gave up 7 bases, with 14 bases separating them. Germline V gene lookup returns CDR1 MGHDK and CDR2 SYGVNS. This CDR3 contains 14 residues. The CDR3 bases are TGTGCCAGCAGTAGACCTGGGACGGACGGGGAGCTGTTTTTT. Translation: CASSRPGTDGELFF.

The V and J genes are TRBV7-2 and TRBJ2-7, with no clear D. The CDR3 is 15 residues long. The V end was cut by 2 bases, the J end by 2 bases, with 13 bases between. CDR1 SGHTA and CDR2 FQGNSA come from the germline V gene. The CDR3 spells CASSLSWVGTYEQYF. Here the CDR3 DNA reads TGTGCCAGCAGCTTAAGTTGGGTCGGTACCTACGAGCAGTACTTC.

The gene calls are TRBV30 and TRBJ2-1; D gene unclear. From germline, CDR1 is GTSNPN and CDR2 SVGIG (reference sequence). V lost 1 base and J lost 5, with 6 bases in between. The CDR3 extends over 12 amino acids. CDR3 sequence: CAWSGTNNEQFF. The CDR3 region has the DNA TGTGCCTGGAGTGGGACCAACAATGAGCAGTTCTTC.

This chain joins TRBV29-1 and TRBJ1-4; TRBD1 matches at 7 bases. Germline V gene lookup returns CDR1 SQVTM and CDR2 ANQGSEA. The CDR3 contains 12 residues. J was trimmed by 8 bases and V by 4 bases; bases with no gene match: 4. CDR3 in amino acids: CSVGQGGEKLFF. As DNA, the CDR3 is TGCAGCGTTGGTCAGGGGGGCGAAAAACTGTTTTTT.

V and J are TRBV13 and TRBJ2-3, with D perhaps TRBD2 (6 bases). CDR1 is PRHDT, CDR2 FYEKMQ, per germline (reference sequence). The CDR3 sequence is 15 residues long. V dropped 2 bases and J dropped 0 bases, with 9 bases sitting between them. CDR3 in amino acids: CASSLRDSSTDTQYF. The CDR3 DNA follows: TGTGCCAGCAGCTTACGGGACTCTAGCACAGATACGCAGTATTTT.

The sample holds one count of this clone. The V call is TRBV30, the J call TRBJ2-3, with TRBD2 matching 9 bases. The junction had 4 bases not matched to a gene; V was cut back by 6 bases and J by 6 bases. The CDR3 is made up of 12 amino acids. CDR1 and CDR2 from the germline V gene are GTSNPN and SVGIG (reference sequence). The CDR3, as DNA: TGTGCCTGCGCGGGGGGGCAGGATACGCAGTATTTT. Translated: CACAGGQDTQYF.

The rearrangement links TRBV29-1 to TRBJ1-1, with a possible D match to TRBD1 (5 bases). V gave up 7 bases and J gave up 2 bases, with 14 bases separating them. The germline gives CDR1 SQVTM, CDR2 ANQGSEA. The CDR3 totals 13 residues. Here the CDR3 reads CSALRELNTEAFF. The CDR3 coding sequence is TGCAGCGCCCTCAGGGAATTAAACACTGAAGCTTTCTTT.

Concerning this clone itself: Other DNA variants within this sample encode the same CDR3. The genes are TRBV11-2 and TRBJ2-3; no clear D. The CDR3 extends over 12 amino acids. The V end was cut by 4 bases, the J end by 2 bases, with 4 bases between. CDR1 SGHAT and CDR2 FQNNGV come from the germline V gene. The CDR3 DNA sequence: TGTGCCAGCAGCTCCTACACAGATACGCAGTATTTT. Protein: CASSSYTDTQYF.

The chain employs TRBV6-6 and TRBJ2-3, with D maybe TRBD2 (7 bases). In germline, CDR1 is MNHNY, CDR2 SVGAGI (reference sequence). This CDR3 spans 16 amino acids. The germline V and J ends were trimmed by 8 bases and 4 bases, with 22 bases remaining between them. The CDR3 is CASRSGRGGGSDTQYF. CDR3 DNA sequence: TGTGCCAGCCGTTCCGGTAGGGGGGGCGGGTCAGATACGCAGTATTTT.